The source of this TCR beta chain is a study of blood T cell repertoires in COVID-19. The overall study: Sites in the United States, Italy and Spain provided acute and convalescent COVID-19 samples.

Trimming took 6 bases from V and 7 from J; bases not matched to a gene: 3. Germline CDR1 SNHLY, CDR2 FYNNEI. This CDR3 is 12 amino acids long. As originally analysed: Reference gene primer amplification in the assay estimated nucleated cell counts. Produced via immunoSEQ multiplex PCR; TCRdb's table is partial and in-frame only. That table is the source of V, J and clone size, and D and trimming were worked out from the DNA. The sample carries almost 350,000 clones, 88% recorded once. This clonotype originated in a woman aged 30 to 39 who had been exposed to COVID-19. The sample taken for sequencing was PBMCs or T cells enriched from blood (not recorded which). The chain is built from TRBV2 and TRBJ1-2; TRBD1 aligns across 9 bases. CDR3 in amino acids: CASRGTGTGYTF. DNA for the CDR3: TGTGCCAGCAGGGGGACAGGGACTGGCTACACCTTC.